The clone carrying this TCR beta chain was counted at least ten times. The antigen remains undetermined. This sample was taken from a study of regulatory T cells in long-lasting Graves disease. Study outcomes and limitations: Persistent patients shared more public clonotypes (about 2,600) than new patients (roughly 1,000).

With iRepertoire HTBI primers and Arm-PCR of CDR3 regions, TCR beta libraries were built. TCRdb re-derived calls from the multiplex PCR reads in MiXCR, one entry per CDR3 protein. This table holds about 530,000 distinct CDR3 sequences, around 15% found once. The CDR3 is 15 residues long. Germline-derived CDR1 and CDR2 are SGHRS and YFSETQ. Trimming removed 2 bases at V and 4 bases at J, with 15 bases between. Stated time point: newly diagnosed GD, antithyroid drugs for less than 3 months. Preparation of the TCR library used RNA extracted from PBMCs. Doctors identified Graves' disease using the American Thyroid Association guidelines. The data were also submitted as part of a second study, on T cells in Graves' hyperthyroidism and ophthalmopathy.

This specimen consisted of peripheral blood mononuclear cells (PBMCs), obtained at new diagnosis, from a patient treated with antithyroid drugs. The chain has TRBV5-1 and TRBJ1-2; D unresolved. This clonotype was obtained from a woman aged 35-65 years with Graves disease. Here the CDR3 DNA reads TGCGCCAGCAGCTTAGCTATTGAGAAGTTCTATGGCTACACCTTC. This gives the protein CASSLAIEKFYGYTF.